This TCR beta chain was sequenced during a study of control samples from healthy donors and cancer patients. Trimming shortened V by 5 bases and J by 2 bases, and 7 bases separated the two germline ends. Germline V lookup: CDR1 MDHEN, CDR2 SYDVKM. The CDR3 has 12 amino acids. The table came from immunoSEQ multiplex PCR; TCRdb's copy has only in-frame clones and leaves some out. The profile shows about 130,000 clones, roughly 87% of them singletons. The source is a young man in good health. The sample comprised blood. The chain couples TRBV28 to TRBJ2-7; D gene ambiguous. CDR3 residues: CASSDFAYEQYF. The CDR3 DNA reads as TGTGCCAGCAGTGACTTCGCCTACGAGCAGTACTTC.